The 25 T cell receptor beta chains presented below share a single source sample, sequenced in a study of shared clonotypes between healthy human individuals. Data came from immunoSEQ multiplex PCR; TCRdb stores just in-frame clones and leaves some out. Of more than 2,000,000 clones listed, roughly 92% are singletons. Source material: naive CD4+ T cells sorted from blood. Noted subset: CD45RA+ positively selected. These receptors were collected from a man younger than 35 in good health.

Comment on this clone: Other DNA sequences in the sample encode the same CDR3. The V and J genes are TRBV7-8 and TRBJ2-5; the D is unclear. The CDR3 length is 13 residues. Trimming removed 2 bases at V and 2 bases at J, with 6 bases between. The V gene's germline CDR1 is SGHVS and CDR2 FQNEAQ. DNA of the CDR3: TGTGCCAGCAGCTTATATCTGCAAGAGACCCAGTACTTC. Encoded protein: CASSLYLQETQYF. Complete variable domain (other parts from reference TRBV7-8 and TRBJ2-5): GAGVSQSPRYKVAKRGQDVALRCDPISGHVSLFWYQQALGQGPEFLTYFQNEAQLDKSGLPSDRFFAERPEGSVSTLKIQRTQQEDSAVYLCASSLYLQETQYFGPGTRLLVL.

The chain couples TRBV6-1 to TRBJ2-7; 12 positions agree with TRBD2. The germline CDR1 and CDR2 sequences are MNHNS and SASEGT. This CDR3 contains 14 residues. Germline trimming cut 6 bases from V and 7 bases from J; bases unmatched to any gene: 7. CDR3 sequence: CASSSLAGGREQYF. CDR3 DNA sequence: TGTGCCAGCAGCTCGCTAGCGGGGGGGCGGGAGCAGTACTTC.

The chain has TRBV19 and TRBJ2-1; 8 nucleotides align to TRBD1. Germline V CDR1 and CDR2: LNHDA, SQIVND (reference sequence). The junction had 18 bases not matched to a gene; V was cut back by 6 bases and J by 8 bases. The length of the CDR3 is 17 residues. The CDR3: CASSSFNGQGLRYEQFF. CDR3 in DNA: TGTGCCAGTAGCAGCTTCAATGGACAGGGTTTAAGATATGAGCAGTTCTTC.

As DNA, the CDR3 is TGTGCCAGCTCACCCGGACAGGGGGCAAGTAATTCCTACGAGCAGTACTTC. Translated: CASSPGQGASNSYEQYF. V usage is TRBV18 and J usage is TRBJ2-5; 11 bases are a match to TRBD1. The J call may not be correct, given that the DNA end is closer to TRBJ2-7. Germline values: CDR1 KGHSH, CDR2 LQKENI. The CDR3 has 17 residues.

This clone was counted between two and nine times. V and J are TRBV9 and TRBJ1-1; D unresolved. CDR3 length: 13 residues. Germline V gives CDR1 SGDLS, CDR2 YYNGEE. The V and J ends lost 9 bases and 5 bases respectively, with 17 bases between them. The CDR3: CATPFPIGTEAFF. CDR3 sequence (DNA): TGTGCCACCCCTTTCCCCATAGGAACTGAAGCTTTCTTT.

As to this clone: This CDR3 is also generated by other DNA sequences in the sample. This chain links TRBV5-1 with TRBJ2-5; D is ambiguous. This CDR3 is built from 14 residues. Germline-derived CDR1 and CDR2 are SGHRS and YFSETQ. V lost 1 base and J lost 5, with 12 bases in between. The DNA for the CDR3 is TGCGCCAGCAGCTTGCAACTTGTTGGGGAGACCCAGTACTTC. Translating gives CASSLQLVGETQYF.

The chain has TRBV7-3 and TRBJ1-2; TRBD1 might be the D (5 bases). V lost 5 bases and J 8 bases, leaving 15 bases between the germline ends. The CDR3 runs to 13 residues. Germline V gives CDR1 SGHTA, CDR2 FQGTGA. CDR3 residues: CASSPGQGRGYTF. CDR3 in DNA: TGTGCCAGCAGCCCGGGGCAGGGAAGAGGCTACACCTTC.

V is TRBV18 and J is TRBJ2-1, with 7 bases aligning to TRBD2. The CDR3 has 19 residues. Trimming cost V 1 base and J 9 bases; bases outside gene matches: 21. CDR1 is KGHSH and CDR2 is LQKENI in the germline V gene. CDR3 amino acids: CASSPLSVRGSAGVGEQFF. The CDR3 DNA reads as TGTGCCAGCTCACCACTATCTGTCCGAGGTAGCGCGGGAGTGGGTGAGCAGTTCTTC.

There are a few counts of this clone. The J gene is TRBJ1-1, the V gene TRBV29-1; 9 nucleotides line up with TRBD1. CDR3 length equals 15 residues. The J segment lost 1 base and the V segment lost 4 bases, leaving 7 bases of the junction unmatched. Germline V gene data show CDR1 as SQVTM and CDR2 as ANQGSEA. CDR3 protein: CSVATGTGRNTEAFF. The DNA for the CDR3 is TGCAGCGTTGCAACCGGGACAGGGAGGAACACTGAAGCTTTCTTT. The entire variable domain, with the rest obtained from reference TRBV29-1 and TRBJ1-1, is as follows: SAVISQKPSRDICQRGTSLTIQCQVDSQVTMMFWYRQQPGQSLTLIATANQGSEATYESGFVIDKFPISRPNLTFSTLTVSNMSPEDSSIYLCSVATGTGRNTEAFFGQGTRLTVV.

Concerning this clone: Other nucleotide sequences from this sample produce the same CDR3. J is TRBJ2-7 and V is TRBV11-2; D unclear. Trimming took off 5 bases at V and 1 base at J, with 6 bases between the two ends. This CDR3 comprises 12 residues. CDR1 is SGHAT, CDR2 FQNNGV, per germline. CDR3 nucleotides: TGTGCCAGCAGCCTCGCGTCCTACGAGCAGTACTTC. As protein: CASSLASYEQYF.

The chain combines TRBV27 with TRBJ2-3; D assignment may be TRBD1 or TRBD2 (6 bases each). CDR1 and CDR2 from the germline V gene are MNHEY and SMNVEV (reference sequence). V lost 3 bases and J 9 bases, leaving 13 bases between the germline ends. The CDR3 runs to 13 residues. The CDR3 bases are TGTGCCAGCAGTTTTACTAAGGGGGGAACGCAGTATTTT. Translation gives CASSFTKGGTQYF.

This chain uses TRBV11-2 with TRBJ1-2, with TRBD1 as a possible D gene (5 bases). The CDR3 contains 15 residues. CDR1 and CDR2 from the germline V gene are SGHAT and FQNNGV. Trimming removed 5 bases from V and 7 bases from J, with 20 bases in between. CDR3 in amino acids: CASSPTAGLFAGYTF. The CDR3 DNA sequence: TGTGCCAGCAGCCCAACGGCAGGGTTGTTCGCTGGCTACACCTTC.

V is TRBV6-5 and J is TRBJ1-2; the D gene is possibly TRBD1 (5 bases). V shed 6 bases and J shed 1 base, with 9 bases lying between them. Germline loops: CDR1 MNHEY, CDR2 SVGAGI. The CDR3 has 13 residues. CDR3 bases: TGTGCCAGCAGCCAAGGGGATAACTATGGCTACACCTTC. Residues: CASSQGDNYGYTF.

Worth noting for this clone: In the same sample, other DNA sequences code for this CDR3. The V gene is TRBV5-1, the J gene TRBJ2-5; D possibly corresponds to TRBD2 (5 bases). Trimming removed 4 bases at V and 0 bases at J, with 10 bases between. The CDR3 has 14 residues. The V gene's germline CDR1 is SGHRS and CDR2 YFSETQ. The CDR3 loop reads CASSRTGDQETQYF. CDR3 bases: TGCGCCAGCAGCCGGACCGGGGACCAAGAGACCCAGTACTTC.

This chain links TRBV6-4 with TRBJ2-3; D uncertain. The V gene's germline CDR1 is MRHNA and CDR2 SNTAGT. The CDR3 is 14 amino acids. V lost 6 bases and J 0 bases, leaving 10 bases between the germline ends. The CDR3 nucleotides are TGTGCCAGCAGGGCCGACATAAGCACAGATACGCAGTATTTT. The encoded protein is CASRADISTDTQYF.

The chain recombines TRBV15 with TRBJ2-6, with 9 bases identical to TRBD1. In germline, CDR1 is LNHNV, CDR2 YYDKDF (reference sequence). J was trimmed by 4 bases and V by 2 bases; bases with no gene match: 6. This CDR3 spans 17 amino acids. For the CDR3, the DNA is TGTGCCACCAGCAGACCTGACAGGGGGAACGGGGCCAACGTCCTGACTTTC. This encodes CATSRPDRGNGANVLTF.

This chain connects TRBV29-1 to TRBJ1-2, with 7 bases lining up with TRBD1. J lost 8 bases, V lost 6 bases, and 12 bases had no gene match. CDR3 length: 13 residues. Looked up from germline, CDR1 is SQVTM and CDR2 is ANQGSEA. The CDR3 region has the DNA TGCAGCGTGGTGGAAGACAGGGAAGGAGGCTACACCTTC. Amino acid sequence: CSVVEDREGGYTF. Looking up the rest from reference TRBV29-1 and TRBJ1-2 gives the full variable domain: SAVISQKPSRDICQRGTSLTIQCQVDSQVTMMFWYRQQPGQSLTLIATANQGSEATYESGFVIDKFPISRPNLTFSTLTVSNMSPEDSSIYLCSVVEDREGGYTFGSGTRLTVV.

This CDR3 reads CASSARGPNTEAFF. As DNA, the CDR3 is TGTGCCAGCAGCGCCAGAGGGCCCAACACTGAAGCTTTCTTT. The chain combines TRBV5-5 with TRBJ1-1; D uncertain. Trimming cost V 4 bases and J 2 bases, with 12 bases left between them. From germline, CDR1 is SGHKS and CDR2 YYEKEE (reference sequence). The CDR3 contains 14 residues.

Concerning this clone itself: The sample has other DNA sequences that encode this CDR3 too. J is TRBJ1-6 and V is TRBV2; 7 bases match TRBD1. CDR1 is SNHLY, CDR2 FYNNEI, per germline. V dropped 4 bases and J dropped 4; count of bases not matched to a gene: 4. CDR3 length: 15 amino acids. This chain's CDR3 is CASSGQGGYNSPLHF. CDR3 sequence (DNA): TGTGCCAGCAGTGGACAGGGAGGTTATAATTCACCCCTCCACTTT.

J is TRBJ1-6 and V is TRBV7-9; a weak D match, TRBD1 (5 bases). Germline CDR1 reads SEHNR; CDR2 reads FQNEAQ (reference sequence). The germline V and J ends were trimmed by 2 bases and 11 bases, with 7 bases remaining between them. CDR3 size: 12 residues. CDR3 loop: CASSLQGPPLHF. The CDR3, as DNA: TGTGCCAGCAGCTTACAGGGTCCACCCCTCCACTTT.

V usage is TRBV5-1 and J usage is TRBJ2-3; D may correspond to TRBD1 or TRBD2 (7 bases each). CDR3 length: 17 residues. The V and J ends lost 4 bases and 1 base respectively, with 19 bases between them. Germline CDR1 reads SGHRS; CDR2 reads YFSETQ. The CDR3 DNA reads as TGCGCCAGCAGCCCGGGACAGAGCGGGATCGGCACAGATACGCAGTATTTT. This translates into CASSPGQSGIGTDTQYF.

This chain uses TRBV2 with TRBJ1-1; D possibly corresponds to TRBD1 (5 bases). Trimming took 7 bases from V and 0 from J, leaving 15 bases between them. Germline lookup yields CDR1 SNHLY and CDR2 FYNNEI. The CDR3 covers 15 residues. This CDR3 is CASTLARAMNTEAFF. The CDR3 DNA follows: TGTGCCAGCACCCTGGCCAGGGCAATGAACACTGAAGCTTTCTTT.

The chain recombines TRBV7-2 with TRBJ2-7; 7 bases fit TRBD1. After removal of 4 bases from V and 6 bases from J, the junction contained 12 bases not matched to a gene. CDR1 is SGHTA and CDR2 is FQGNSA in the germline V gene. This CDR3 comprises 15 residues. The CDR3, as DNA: TGTGCCAGCAGCTCCTACACAGGGGTCCGTGGCGAGCAGTACTTC. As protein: CASSSYTGVRGEQYF.

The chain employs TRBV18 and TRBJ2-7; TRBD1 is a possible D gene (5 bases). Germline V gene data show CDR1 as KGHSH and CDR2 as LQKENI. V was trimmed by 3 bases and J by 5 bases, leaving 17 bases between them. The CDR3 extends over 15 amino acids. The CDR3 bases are TGTGCCAGCTCACCCACATTAACGCAGGGCGACGAGCAGTACTTC. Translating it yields CASSPTLTQGDEQYF.

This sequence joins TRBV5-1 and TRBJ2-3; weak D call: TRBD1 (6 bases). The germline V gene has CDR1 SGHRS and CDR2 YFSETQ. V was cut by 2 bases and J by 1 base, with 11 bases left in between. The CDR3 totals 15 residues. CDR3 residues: CASSFSAGGTDTQYF. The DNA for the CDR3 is TGCGCCAGCAGCTTTTCGGCAGGGGGCACAGATACGCAGTATTTT.